These 10 T cell receptor beta chains were all obtained from the same sample, sequenced in a study of blood T cell repertoires in COVID-19. The repertoire was sequenced with immunoSEQ multiplex PCR; TCRdb's copy has only in-frame clones and lacks some. The table includes roughly 200,000 clones, about 86% detected once. Material for sequencing was PBMCs or T cells enriched from blood (not recorded which). The receptors derive from a woman between 40 and 50 years old with acute COVID-19.

V is TRBV7-9 and J is TRBJ2-1; TRBD2 agrees at 14 bases. V lost 3 bases to trimming and J lost 3 bases; unmatched junction nucleotides: 7. The CDR3 loop spans 18 amino acids. The germline V gene encodes CDR1 SEHNR and CDR2 FQNEAQ (reference sequence). DNA for the CDR3: TGTGCCAGCAGCTTTCCCGGGACTAGCGGGAGTATCTACAATGAGCAGTTCTTC. It specifies CASSFPGTSGSIYNEQFF.

The chain combines TRBV2 with TRBJ2-3; 8 bases map to TRBD2. The CDR3 runs to 16 residues. Germline trimming cut 4 bases from V and 6 bases from J; bases unmatched to any gene: 12. Germline V lookup: CDR1 SNHLY, CDR2 FYNNEI. The CDR3 nucleotides read TGTGCCAGCAGTGCCTCTCCCGTAGCGGGAAAGGATACGCAGTATTTT. This translates into CASSASPVAGKDTQYF.

This clone was detected only once. DNA of the CDR3: TGTGCCAGCAGCCAAAGCGCAAACACCGGGGAGCTGTTTTTT. The encoded protein is CASSQSANTGELFF. The genes are TRBV14 and TRBJ2-2; no definite D call. This CDR3 comprises 14 residues. Trimming shortened V by 2 bases and J by 2 bases, and 6 bases separated the two germline ends. Germline CDR1 and CDR2: SGHDN and FVKESK.

The chain employs TRBV28 and TRBJ1-1; the match to TRBD1 covers 7 bases. Germline V gene lookup returns CDR1 MDHEN and CDR2 SYDVKM. The CDR3 has 14 amino acids. Losses at the gene ends were 5 bases for V and 1 base for J; bases not matched to a gene: 4. The CDR3 DNA reads as TGTGCCAGCAGTCCCGGGACAGCGAACACTGAAGCTTTCTTT. Amino acids: CASSPGTANTEAFF.

The CDR3 nucleotides are TGCGCCAGCACGAGGGGGCAGGGTGCCGGGGAGCTGTTTTTT. Protein sequence: CASTRGQGAGELFF. The chain recombines TRBV10-2 with TRBJ2-2, with 7 bases lining up with TRBD1. There are 14 residues in the CDR3. Per the germline V gene, CDR1 is WSHSY and CDR2 is SAAADI. V shed 7 bases, J shed 6 bases, and the junction held 8 bases outside the gene matches.

The V gene is TRBV27, the J gene TRBJ2-1; 8 nucleotides align to TRBD1. This CDR3 has 15 residues. J was trimmed by 8 bases and V by 2 bases; bases with no gene match: 8. In germline, CDR1 is MNHEY, CDR2 SMNVEV (reference sequence). CDR3: CASSLADRERHEQFF. The DNA for the CDR3 is TGTGCCAGCAGTTTAGCGGACAGGGAGCGGCATGAGCAGTTCTTC.

This chain connects TRBV5-8 to TRBJ1-2; 9 bases fit TRBD1. The CDR3 covers 15 residues. The ends lost 4 bases at V and 8 bases at J; junction bases unmatched: 12. Germline V gives CDR1 SGHTS, CDR2 YDEGEE. The DNA for the CDR3 is TGTGCCAGCAGCCAGAATCCCGGGACAGGGAAGGGCTACACCTTC. The encoded protein is CASSQNPGTGKGYTF.

J is TRBJ1-5 and V is TRBV28; possibly TRBD1 for D (6 bases). Trimming removed 2 bases at V and 4 bases at J, with 15 bases between. Germline-derived CDR1 and CDR2 are MDHEN and SYDVKM. The CDR3 is 16 amino acids. The CDR3 DNA sequence: TGTGCCAGCAGTTTAACGCCAGGGGCTGGAAATCAGCCCCAGCATTTT. Protein: CASSLTPGAGNQPQHF.

The J gene is TRBJ2-2, the V gene TRBV7-9; 7 bases line up with TRBD1. This CDR3 has 16 residues. V lost 5 bases and J lost 4; bases outside the gene matches: 10. Germline V CDR1 and CDR2: SEHNR, FQNEAQ (reference sequence). CDR3 DNA sequence: TGTGCCAGCAGCACTAGGAAGACAGGGTCCACCGGGGAGCTGTTTTTT. The encoded protein is CASSTRKTGSTGELFF.

This clone has a single count. For the CDR3, the DNA is TGTGCCACCAGTACTACGCGGGCAATAGGCTACAATGAGCAGTTCTTC. Its translation is CATSTTRAIGYNEQFF. This sequence joins TRBV24-1 and TRBJ2-1; tentative D call: TRBD2 (5 bases). Trimming took off 6 bases at V and 3 bases at J, with 17 bases between the two ends. The V gene's germline CDR1 is KGHDR and CDR2 SFDVKD. This CDR3 has 16 residues.